This TCR beta chain was observed in a study of T cells expressing NK-cell markers. Study summary: HCMV seropositivity marked most of the eight sequenced donors; one was seronegative.

Regarding the study as a whole: The study did not resolve the HCMV specificity of expanded NKG2C+ T cell clones. Leadership of the CD3+CD56-NKG2C+ fraction also belonged to these clonotypes in four donors.

TCRdb derives one entry per CDR3 protein from the 5' RACE reads, leaving out DNA. The sample has about 160,000 distinct CDR3 sequences, and its top ten clones hold under 20%. Concerning this clonotype: Its cognate antigen is unknown.

The CDR3 consists of 16 residues. CDR1 and CDR2 (germline): LGHNA, YNFKEQ. What was sequenced was blood T cells: a sorted CD56 or NKG2C T cell subset, CD4+ or CD8+ T cells, or bulk PBMC T cells (not recorded which). This receptor was taken from a woman between 18 and 75 years old in good health. The chain recombines TRBV4-2 with TRBJ2-1; TCRdb's D call, TRBD1, is unchecked because there is no DNA. This CDR3 is CASSQDSQGAYNEQFF.